Shown below are 6 T cell receptor beta chains from a single sample sequenced in a study of T-cell reconstitution after alpha-beta-depleted transplantation in children. As it was prepared, the TCRbeta library received unique molecular identifiers. TCRdb ran MiXCR on the PCR reads and lists one entry per CDR3 protein. The table lists 350,000 to 450,000 distinct CDR3 sequences, roughly 22% of them singletons. Specimen: PBMCs from the stem cell graft donor, collected from the stem cell graft. These receptors were obtained from a human donor who donated a stem cell graft to a child with acute myeloid leukemia.

This clonotype was seen a few times. V usage is TRBV12-3 or TRBV12-4 and J usage is TRBJ2-7; D is undetermined. This CDR3 is 14 amino acids long. Trimming shortened V by 8 bases and J by 0 bases, and 14 bases separated the two germline ends. The CDR3 here is CASAKGHSSYEQYF. CDR3 DNA sequence: TGTGCCAGCGCGAAAGGGCATAGCTCCTACGAGCAGTACTTC.

This clonotype came up a few times. The chain carries TRBV10-3 and TRBJ2-1, with 7 bases that match TRBD2. The germline V gene has CDR1 ENHRY and CDR2 SYGVKD. CDR3 size: 14 residues. After removal of 7 bases from V and 6 bases from J, the junction contained 9 bases not matched to a gene. DNA of the CDR3: TGTGCCATCAAAGGCGGGAGTTCGGTCAATGAGCAGTTCTTC. Its protein is CAIKGGSSVNEQFF.

This clonotype came up many times. The chain has TRBV29-1 and TRBJ2-2, with unresolved D. V lost 3 bases and J lost 3, with 8 bases in between. The germline gives CDR1 SQVTM, CDR2 ANQGSEA. CDR3 length: 13 amino acids. The CDR3 DNA reads as TGCAGCGTTGATACATCCCACACCGGGGAGCTGTTTTTT. This codes for CSVDTSHTGELFF.

This clonotype showed up just a few times. The chain combines TRBV7-8 with TRBJ2-1, with D uncertain. Per germline, CDR1 SGHVS and CDR2 FQNEAQ. The V end lost 8 bases, the J end lost 7 bases, and 9 bases lay between the germline ends. This CDR3 comprises 11 residues. The CDR3 DNA reads as TGTGCCAGCCGAAGGTCGAATGAGCAGTTCTTC. Its protein product is CASRRSNEQFF.

This clonotype was recorded a few times. This sequence joins TRBV4-3 and TRBJ2-7, with 7 bases that match TRBD2. CDR3 size: 16 residues. The V gene end was trimmed by 1 base and the J gene end by 4 bases; junction bases not matched to a gene: 10. CDR1 and CDR2 from the germline V gene are LGHNA and YSLEER. The CDR3 DNA follows: TGCGCCAGCAGCCAAGTTTCAGCGGGACTGTTTTACGAGCAGTACTTC. Its translation is CASSQVSAGLFYEQYF.

Worth noting for this clonotype: An end of the junction differs from the germline gene, which may be a read error. The chain joins TRBV6-1 to TRBJ2-7; 10 nucleotides align to TRBD1. Germline V lookup: CDR1 MNHNS, CDR2 SASEGT. The CDR3 contains 11 residues. Here the CDR3 DNA reads TGTGCCAGCAGTGAGACAGGGGGCCTCGACTTC. Translation gives CASSETGGLDF.